Many counts were recorded for the clone carrying this T cell receptor beta chain. Researchers prepared the TCRbeta library using unique molecular identifiers, the study reports. One entry per CDR3 protein results from TCRdb running MiXCR on the PCR reads. This sample has 540,000 or so distinct CDR3 sequences, with 20% to 25% found just once. CDR3 length: 19 residues. V shed 7 bases, J shed 2 bases, and the junction held 20 bases outside the gene matches. CDR1 and CDR2 from the germline V gene are SGHTA and FQGNSA. This record comes from a study of T-cell reconstitution after alpha-beta-depleted transplantation in children.

The clonotype originates from a boy younger than two who had a stem cell transplant for acute myeloid leukemia, so the T cells may come from the graft donor. The rearrangement uses TRBV7-2 and TRBJ2-5; TRBD2 matches at 9 bases. The sample was PBMCs, mostly from graft donor cells, taken 360 days after TCRalphabeta/CD19-depleted stem cell transplant. The CDR3: CASTPKGWGGGGAQETQYF. The CDR3, as DNA: TGTGCCAGCACTCCTAAGGGTTGGGGCGGCGGGGGGGCTCAAGAGACCCAGTACTTC.